This T cell receptor beta chain was sequenced in a study of Graves' ophthalmopathy and Graves' hyperthyroidism. For the study at large: Peripheral blood sampling preceded any treatment and occurred at initial diagnosis.

Investigators amplified TCR beta CDR3 regions from RNA transcripts. HTBI-primed first-round RT-PCR preceded second-round multiplex PCR. TCRdb fed the multiplex PCR reads into MiXCR, producing one record per CDR3 protein. The top ten hold approximately 43% of the sample, which has about 740,000 distinct CDR3 sequences, about 44% seen once. Germline CDR1 is SQVTM and CDR2 is ANQGSEA. The CDR3 contains 15 residues. Trimming removed 4 bases from V and 4 bases from J, with 14 bases in between. Ophthalmopathy donors showed moderate-to-severe activity, CAS ≥3, NOSPECS ≥4 and a duration under 3 months. It was from roughly 10 ml of fresh peripheral blood that the PBMCs came.

The genes are TRBV29-1 and TRBJ2-6, with D perhaps TRBD1 (6 bases). The clonotype originates from an adult man with Graves' ophthalmopathy. The specimen was peripheral blood. The CDR3 reads CSVGERTAGANVLTF. The CDR3 DNA follows: TGCAGCGTTGGCGAAAGGACAGCCGGGGCCAACGTCCTGACTTTC.